Below, 11 T cell receptor beta chains from the same sample are listed, as sequenced in a study of cytomegalovirus exposure and HLA in healthy donors. The PCR was carried out with 60 Vbeta primers and 13 Jbeta primers. Measured with immunoSEQ multiplex PCR; TCRdb has only the in-frame clones, and not every one. Of over 130,000 clones in the sample, 88% are singletons; the top ten hold around 0.54%. The specimen sequenced was PBMCs. Source of these receptors: a woman aged 40 to 50 in good health and CMV-seronegative.

This clone was seen a handful of times. V gene TRBV5-4 combines with J gene TRBJ1-1, with TRBD1 identical over 7 bases. The CDR3 is made up of 15 amino acids. V shed 4 bases, J shed 4 bases, and the junction held 10 bases outside the gene matches. Germline V gives CDR1 SGHNT, CDR2 YYREEE (reference sequence). As DNA, the CDR3 is TGTGCCAGCAGCCTTCTGTCCCGGGACAGCACTGAAGCTTTCTTT. This encodes CASSLLSRDSTEAFF.

A note on this clone: The same CDR3 is also encoded by other DNA sequences in this sample. The rearrangement uses TRBV5-1 and TRBJ2-5; 8 bases are shared with TRBD1. V was clipped by 0 bases and J by 5 bases; unmatched bases: 0. The CDR3 covers 13 residues. Germline assignment: CDR1 SGHRS and CDR2 YFSETQ. As DNA, the CDR3 is TGCGCCAGCAGCTTGGCAGGGGGCGAGACCCAGTACTTC. This codes for CASSLAGGETQYF.

This chain links TRBV5-1 with TRBJ2-5, with a tentative D call TRBD1 (6 bases). Trimming removed 5 bases from V and 5 bases from J, with 19 bases in between. The germline gives CDR1 SGHRS, CDR2 YFSETQ. CDR3 length equals 15 residues. In DNA, the CDR3 is TGCGCCAGCAGACTCTTGGGGGCAGGGTCGGAGACCCAGTACTTC. Its translation: CASRLLGAGSETQYF.

The rearrangement uses TRBV9 and TRBJ2-7; tentative D call: TRBD2 (6 bases). Germline lookup yields CDR1 SGDLS and CDR2 YYNGEE. The CDR3 is made up of 16 amino acids. The V end lost 0 bases, the J end lost 0 bases, and 13 bases lay between the germline ends. In DNA form, the CDR3 reads TGTGCCAGCAGCGTAGAGGATGGTAGCGGCTCCTACGAGCAGTACTTC. Protein product: CASSVEDGSGSYEQYF.

V gene TRBV5-1 combines with J gene TRBJ2-5, with 14 bases lining up with TRBD2. The ends lost 0 bases at V and 4 bases at J; junction bases unmatched: 2. Germline values: CDR1 SGHRS, CDR2 YFSETQ. The CDR3 consists of 16 residues. The CDR3 coding sequence is TGCGCCAGCAGCTTGGTAGGGACTAGCGGGAGAGAGACCCAGTACTTC. Translating gives CASSLVGTSGRETQYF.

The J gene is TRBJ2-3, the V gene TRBV30; TRBD2 matches at 7 bases. V lost 7 bases, J lost 4 bases, and 14 bases stayed unmatched. The CDR3 sequence is 15 residues long. Germline loops: CDR1 GTSNPN, CDR2 SVGIG (reference sequence). CDR3 DNA: TGTGCCTCCCCGAGTTCTACGGGAGGATCAGATACGCAGTATTTT. It specifies CASPSSTGGSDTQYF. The entire variable domain, with the rest obtained from reference TRBV30 and TRBJ2-3, is as follows: SQTIHQWPATLVQPVGSPLSLECTVEGTSNPNLYWYRQAAGRGLQLLFYSVGIGQISSEVPQNLSASRPQDRQFILSSKKLLLSDSGFYLCASPSSTGGSDTQYFGPGTRLTVL.

The chain combines TRBV28 with TRBJ2-5, with 13 bases that match TRBD2. The germline gives CDR1 MDHEN, CDR2 SYDVKM. The CDR3 consists of 16 residues. Trimming removed 5 bases from V and 2 bases from J; junction bases left unmatched: 5. For the CDR3, the DNA is TGTGCCAGCAGTCATGGACTAGCGGGAGCTCAAGAGACCCAGTACTTC. Translating gives CASSHGLAGAQETQYF.

The chain carries TRBV6-1 and TRBJ2-1, with TRBD2 identical over 10 bases. CDR1 MNHNS and CDR2 SASEGT come from the germline V gene. The CDR3 length is 15 residues. The ends lost 7 bases at V and 7 bases at J; junction bases unmatched: 10. CDR3 nucleotides: TGTGCCAGCACTCGCTGGACTAGCGGAGATAATGAGCAGTTCTTC. Residues: CASTRWTSGDNEQFF.

The chain combines TRBV2 with TRBJ2-1; the match to TRBD2 covers 13 bases. The length of the CDR3 is 13 residues. The V gene end was trimmed by 6 bases and the J gene end by 8 bases; junction bases not matched to a gene: 1. Germline lookup yields CDR1 SNHLY and CDR2 FYNNEI. The CDR3 reads CASRLAGGHEQFF. The CDR3 DNA follows: TGTGCCAGCAGACTAGCGGGAGGGCATGAGCAGTTCTTC.

V usage is TRBV5-1 and J usage is TRBJ2-1; 7 nucleotides line up with TRBD2. Trimming at V came to 0 bases and at J to 2 bases, leaving 5 bases not matched to a gene. Germline CDR1 SGHRS, CDR2 YFSETQ. The CDR3 spans 16 residues. The CDR3 protein is CASSLVGRTPYNEQFF. The CDR3 DNA sequence: TGCGCCAGCAGCTTGGTCGGGAGGACCCCCTACAATGAGCAGTTCTTC.

The chain couples TRBV7-9 to TRBJ2-5; 7 positions match TRBD1. CDR1 and CDR2 (germline): SEHNR, FQNEAQ (reference sequence). This CDR3 has 14 amino acids. V shed 6 bases and J 5 bases; nucleotides not matched to a gene: 9. The CDR3 is CASSKGQVPETQYF. CDR3 sequence (DNA): TGTGCCAGCAGTAAAGGACAGGTCCCGGAGACCCAGTACTTC.